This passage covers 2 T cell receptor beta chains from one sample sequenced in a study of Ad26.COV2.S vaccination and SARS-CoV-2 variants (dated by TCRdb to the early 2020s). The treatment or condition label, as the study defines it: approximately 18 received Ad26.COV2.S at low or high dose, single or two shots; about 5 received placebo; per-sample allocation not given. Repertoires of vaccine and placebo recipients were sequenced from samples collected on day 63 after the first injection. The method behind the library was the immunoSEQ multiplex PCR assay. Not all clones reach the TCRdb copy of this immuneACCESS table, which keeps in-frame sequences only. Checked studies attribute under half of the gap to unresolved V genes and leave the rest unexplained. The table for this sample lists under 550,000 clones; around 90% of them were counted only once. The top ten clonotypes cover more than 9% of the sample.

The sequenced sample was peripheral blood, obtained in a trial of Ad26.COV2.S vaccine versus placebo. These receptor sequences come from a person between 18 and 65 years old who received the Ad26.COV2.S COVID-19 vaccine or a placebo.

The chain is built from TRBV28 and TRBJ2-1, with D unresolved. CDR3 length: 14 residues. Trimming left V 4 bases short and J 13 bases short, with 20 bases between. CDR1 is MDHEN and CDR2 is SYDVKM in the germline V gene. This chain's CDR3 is CASSSVLTETPQFF. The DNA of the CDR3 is TGTGCCAGCAGTTCCGTTCTTACCGAGACACCACAGTTCTTC. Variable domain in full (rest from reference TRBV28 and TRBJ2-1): DVKVTQSSRYLVKRTGEKVFLECVQDMDHENMFWYRQDPGLGLRLIYFSYDVKMKEKGDIPEGYSVSREKKERFSLILESASTNQTSMYLCASSSVLTETPQFFGPGTRLTVL.

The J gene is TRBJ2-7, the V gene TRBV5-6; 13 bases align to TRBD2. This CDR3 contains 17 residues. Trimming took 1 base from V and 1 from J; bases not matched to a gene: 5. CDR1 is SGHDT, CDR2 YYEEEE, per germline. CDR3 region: CASSLTSGRAFSYEQYF. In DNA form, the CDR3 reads TGTGCCAGCAGCTTGACTAGCGGGAGGGCCTTTTCCTACGAGCAGTACTTC.